One sample yielded the 8 T cell receptor beta chains listed below, sequenced in a study of shared clonotypes between healthy human individuals. Assay used: immunoSEQ multiplex PCR; TCRdb lists only in-frame clones, some missing. This table holds roughly 530,000 clones, 96% found once. The source material was naive CD4+ T cells sorted from blood. Subset given: CD45RA+ positively selected. These receptors all stem from a woman aged 25 to 39 in good health.

The chain employs TRBV5-1 and TRBJ2-1; possible D gene TRBD1, 6 bases. The V gene lost 4 bases and the J gene lost 0 bases, with 11 bases spanning the gap. The CDR3 has 15 amino acids. Per germline, CDR1 SGHRS and CDR2 YFSETQ. The CDR3 nucleotides read TGCGCCAGCAGCACCGGACAGAGCTCCTACAATGAGCAGTTCTTC. It is translated as CASSTGQSSYNEQFF.

Here the CDR3 DNA reads TGTGCCACCAGTTTAGGGGTGGGGGCCAACGTCCTGACTTTC. This sequence encodes CATSLGVGANVLTF. The chain is built from TRBV15 and TRBJ2-6; TRBD1 might be the D (5 bases). The CDR3 runs 14 residues. The germline CDR1 and CDR2 sequences are LNHNV and YYDKDF (reference sequence). V lost 6 bases and J 4 bases, leaving 10 bases between the germline ends. Together with reference TRBV15 and TRBJ2-6, the CDR3 gives the full variable domain: DAMVIQNPRYQVTQFGKPVTLSCSQTLNHNVMYWYQQKSSQAPKLLFHYYDKDFNNEADTPDNFQSRRPNTSFCFLDIRSPGLGDTAMYLCATSLGVGANVLTFGAGSRLTVL.

Comment on this clone: This CDR3 is also generated by other DNA sequences in the sample. This chain connects TRBV19 to TRBJ2-5; tentative D call: TRBD1 (6 bases). The germline V gene encodes CDR1 LNHDA and CDR2 SQIVND (reference sequence). Deletions cut 5 bases from V and 2 bases from J, with 9 bases between. This CDR3 region has 13 residues. CDR3: CASSGTLQETQYF. The CDR3 coding sequence is TGTGCCAGTAGTGGGACACTTCAAGAGACCCAGTACTTC.

The chain combines TRBV11-2 with TRBJ2-4; 10 nucleotides agree with TRBD1. With V trimmed by 1 base and J by 1 base, 4 bases remained unmatched. This CDR3 contains 17 residues. CDR1 and CDR2 from the germline V gene are SGHAT and FQNNGV. The CDR3 sequence is CASSLGWGQGAKNIQYF. The CDR3 DNA reads as TGTGCCAGCAGCTTAGGGTGGGGACAGGGGGCCAAAAACATTCAGTACTTC.

CDR3 sequence: CASSLARGAGELFF. The CDR3 nucleotides read TGTGCCAGCAGCTTAGCTCGGGGGGCCGGGGAGCTGTTTTTT. V usage is TRBV7-6 and J usage is TRBJ2-2; 7 bases align to TRBD2. Losses at the gene ends were 0 bases for V and 6 bases for J; bases not matched to a gene: 1. The CDR3 contains 14 residues. CDR1 and CDR2 (germline): SGHVS, FNYEAQ.

V and J are TRBV15 and TRBJ2-5; the D is unclear. CDR1 is LNHNV and CDR2 is YYDKDF in the germline V gene (reference sequence). With 1 base removed from V and 2 bases from J, the gap between germline ends came to 5 bases. The CDR3 length is 13 residues. CDR3 loop: CATSRVRQETQYF. DNA for the CDR3: TGTGCCACCAGCAGAGTACGGCAAGAGACCCAGTACTTC.

The chain couples TRBV28 to TRBJ1-1, with D perhaps TRBD1 (5 bases). Trimming removed 6 bases at V and 8 bases at J, with 13 bases between. In germline, CDR1 is MDHEN, CDR2 SYDVKM. This CDR3 is 12 amino acids long. CDR3 nucleotide sequence: TGTGCCAGCAGGATCAGGGACGGGGAAGCTTTCTTT. Protein: CASRIRDGEAFF.

This clone is a singleton in its sample. The rearrangement joins TRBV19 to TRBJ1-5; maybe TRBD1 (5 bases). The V gene's germline CDR1 is LNHDA and CDR2 SQIVND (reference sequence). This CDR3 comprises 15 residues. The ends were cut back, 5 bases at V and 2 bases at J, with 13 bases in the middle. The CDR3 here is CASSVTGFGNQPQHF. CDR3 DNA: TGTGCCAGTAGTGTCACAGGATTTGGCAATCAGCCCCAGCATTTT.